These 14 T cell receptor beta chains were all obtained from the same sample, sequenced in a study of T-cell memory formation after mild COVID-19. TCRdb reprocessed the 5' RACE reads with MiXCR, giving one entry per CDR3 protein. Of 220,000 or so distinct CDR3 sequences in the sample, 9.5% were seen once. Sequencing was done on a sample of PBMCs or a T cell subset sorted from them (not recorded which). The source of these receptors is a man aged 18 to 29 who had mild COVID-19 (a few samples of this study predate the infection). Cell type and time point are not known.

The chain uses TRBV7-2 and TRBJ2-7; TRBD1 matches at 7 bases. Germline V gene data show CDR1 as SGHTA and CDR2 as FQGNSA. The V gene end was trimmed by 3 bases and the J gene end by 2 bases; junction bases not matched to a gene: 10. The length of the CDR3 is 16 residues. The CDR3 region has the DNA TGTGCCAGCAGCTTCCCCCGACCGGGACAGACCTACGAGCAGTACTTC. Its protein product is CASSFPRPGQTYEQYF.

The sample holds a few counts of this clonotype. The V and J genes are TRBV18 and TRBJ1-6, with D possibly matching TRBD1 (5 bases). CDR1 is KGHSH, CDR2 LQKENI, per germline. V lost 3 bases, J lost 6 bases, and 6 bases lay in between. The CDR3 contains 13 residues. The CDR3 here is CASSPGVNSPLHF. CDR3 DNA: TGTGCCAGCTCACCGGGGGTTAATTCACCCCTCCACTTT.

In its sample, this clonotype was seen a few times. The rearrangement links TRBV12-3 or TRBV12-4 to TRBJ2-1; tentatively, D is TRBD1 (6 bases). V lost 5 bases and J 8 bases, leaving 10 bases between the germline ends. CDR3 length: 12 residues. For the CDR3, the DNA is TGTGCCAGCAGTCCACAGGGCTATGAGCAGTTCTTC. The encoded protein is CASSPQGYEQFF.

The CDR3 bases are TGTGCCAGCAGTGGAAATAAGGGCCCCTACGAGCAGTACTTC. Amino acids: CASSGNKGPYEQYF. V usage is TRBV2 and J usage is TRBJ2-7; D is undetermined. Germline V gene data show CDR1 as SNHLY and CDR2 as FYNNEI. The V end was cut by 4 bases, the J end by 2 bases, with 12 bases between. CDR3 length: 14 residues.

Regarding this clonotype: One end of the junction does not line up with germline, which may come from a read error. This chain joins TRBV5-1 and TRBJ2-6; D possibly corresponds to TRBD1 (5 bases). Germline V gene data show CDR1 as SGHRS and CDR2 as YFSETQ. This CDR3 is 14 amino acids long. The CDR3: CASSLGAGANFLTF. In DNA form, the CDR3 reads TGCGCCAGCAGCTTGGGAGCTGGGGCCAACTTCCTGACTTTC.

This clonotype ranks as medium-sized. V gene TRBV7-2 combines with J gene TRBJ2-5; D could derive from TRBD1 or TRBD2 (6 bases each). Trimming stripped 0 bases from V and 4 bases from J, with 12 bases between. Germline lookup yields CDR1 SGHTA and CDR2 FQGNSA. CDR3 length: 15 residues. CDR3 DNA: TGTGCCAGCAGCTTAGCCTCCAGGGGAGGAGAGACCCAGTACTTC. Translated, it gives CASSLASRGGETQYF.

The genes are TRBV7-9 and TRBJ2-5, with D perhaps matching TRBD1 (7 bases). V dropped 3 bases and J dropped 4 bases, with 15 bases sitting between them. CDR1 and CDR2 (germline): SEHNR, FQNEAQ (reference sequence). This CDR3 is built from 15 residues. The CDR3 loop reads CASSFPSGGGETQYF. DNA of the CDR3: TGTGCCAGCAGCTTTCCTTCAGGGGGAGGAGAGACCCAGTACTTC.

The CDR3 loop is CSVRTRRADTQYF. The CDR3 DNA reads TGCAGCGTGCGGACTAGGCGAGCAGATACGCAGTATTTT. The genes are TRBV29-1 and TRBJ2-3, with 7 bases that match TRBD2. This CDR3 spans 13 amino acids. The germline gives CDR1 SQVTM, CDR2 ANQGSEA. V lost 6 bases to trimming and J lost 4 bases; unmatched junction nucleotides: 7.

This clonotype was counted many times. The chain uses TRBV7-2 and TRBJ1-2, with 7 bases fitting TRBD1. Per the germline V gene, CDR1 is SGHTA and CDR2 is FQGNSA. The CDR3 spans 15 residues. The J segment lost 6 bases and the V segment lost 7 bases, leaving 14 bases of the junction unmatched. The CDR3 here is CASTRTGQAGDGYTF. As DNA, the CDR3 is TGTGCCAGCACCCGCACTGGACAGGCCGGGGATGGCTACACCTTC.

This clonotype occurred a few times. The rearrangement uses TRBV12-3 or TRBV12-4 and TRBJ2-3, with TRBD1 matching over 11 bases. The CDR3 length is 18 residues. After removal of 5 bases from V and 1 base from J, the junction contained 11 bases not matched to a gene. DNA of the CDR3: TGTGCCAGCAGTCACTCCCGAGGGGGACAGGGGGGCACAGATACGCAGTATTTT. Protein product: CASSHSRGGQGGTDTQYF.

The chain recombines TRBV3-1 with TRBJ1-3; D gene ambiguous. CDR1 LGHDT and CDR2 YNNKEL come from the germline V gene (reference sequence). The CDR3 is 14 amino acids. Trimming took 2 bases from V and 0 from J, leaving 5 bases between them. In DNA, the CDR3 is TGTGCCAGCAGCCAAAGTGGCTCTGGAAACACCATATATTTT. It codes for CASSQSGSGNTIYF.

Of note for this clonotype: A much larger clone is a single base away; this may be a read error. The V and J genes are TRBV2 and TRBJ2-1, with 9 bases matching TRBD2. Germline CDR1 and CDR2: SNHLY and FYNNEI. CDR3 length equals 15 residues. The CDR3 region is CASREGGGAAHEQFF. CDR3 nucleotides: TGTGCCAGCAGGGAAGGCGGGGGGGCTGCCCATGAGCAGTTCTTC.

This clonotype has a count of ten or more. The chain recombines TRBV7-2 with TRBJ2-2; TRBD2 is a possible D gene (7 bases). V lost 3 bases, J lost 1 base, and 15 bases lay in between. CDR3 length: 17 amino acids. Germline V gives CDR1 SGHTA, CDR2 FQGNSA. The CDR3 DNA sequence: TGTGCCAGCAGCTTTCCTCCCGGGGGGCTGAACACCGGGGAGCTGTTTTTT. Its protein is CASSFPPGGLNTGELFF. Complete variable domain (other parts from reference TRBV7-2 and TRBJ2-2): GAGVSQSPSNKVTEKGKDVELRCDPISGHTALYWYRQSLGQGLEFLIYFQGNSAPDKSGLPSDRFSAERTGGSVSTLTIQRTQQEDSAVYLCASSFPPGGLNTGELFFGEGSRLTVL.

This clonotype was observed at least ten times. This rearrangement joins TRBV20-1 to TRBJ2-5; TRBD1 might be the D (5 bases). The CDR3 runs 11 residues. CDR1 is DFQATT and CDR2 is SNEGSKA in the germline V gene (reference sequence). Trimming pared 2 bases from V and 4 bases from J, leaving 5 bases between. CDR3 DNA sequence: TGCAGTGCTAGACAGGGAGAGACCCAGTACTTC. Its protein product is CSARQGETQYF.